A single count supports the clone carrying this T cell receptor (beta chain). This sample was included in a study of blood T cell repertoires in COVID-19. Assay: immunoSEQ multiplex PCR; the TCRdb copy retains only in-frame clones and omits some. The sample includes roughly 250,000 clones, around 83% of them seen just once. CDR3 size: 14 residues. Trimming at V came to 3 bases and at J to 7 bases, leaving 8 bases not matched to a gene. Germline CDR1 and CDR2: LGHDT and YNNKEL (reference sequence). The V gene is TRBV3-1 (or the pseudogene TRBV3-2), the J gene TRBJ2-7; TRBD2 agrees at 8 bases. The sequencing input was peripheral blood. This sequence originates from a woman in her 50s with acute or convalescent COVID-19. As DNA, the CDR3 is TGTGCCAGCAGCCAGGCGGGGGGTCTAAGGGAGCAGTACTTC. Amino acids: CASSQAGGLREQYF.